Below, 18 T cell receptor beta chains from the same sample are listed, as sequenced in a study of shared clonotypes between healthy human individuals. Here immunoSEQ multiplex PCR was the method, and the copy in TCRdb shows in-frame clones only, minus some. The sample holds fewer than 1.6 million clones, approximately 98.5% seen once. Sequencing input: naive CD4+ T cells sorted from blood. Specified subset: CD45RA+ positively selected. The receptors come from a man aged 25-45 years in good health.

The chain links TRBV7-3 to TRBJ1-1, with D possibly matching TRBD1 (6 bases). V shed 5 bases and J shed 2 bases, with 12 bases lying between them. CDR1 SGHTA and CDR2 FQGTGA come from the germline V gene. This CDR3 comprises 14 residues. The CDR3 DNA is TGTGCCAGCAGCCTGGCAGGGGCTAACACTGAAGCTTTCTTT. Its protein is CASSLAGANTEAFF.

The V gene is TRBV7-9, the J gene TRBJ2-7; possibly TRBD2 for D (5 bases). Trimming pared 4 bases from V and 4 bases from J, leaving 14 bases between. The CDR3 totals 14 residues. In germline, CDR1 is SEHNR, CDR2 FQNEAQ (reference sequence). CDR3 loop: CASSSPTRVYEQYF. CDR3 DNA sequence: TGTGCCAGCAGCTCACCCACTAGGGTATACGAGCAGTACTTC. The whole variable domain, remainder taken from reference TRBV7-9 and TRBJ2-7, is DTGVSQNPRHKITKRGQNVTFRCDPISEHNRLYWYRQTLGQGPEFLTYFQNEAQLEKSRLLSDRFSAERPKGSFSTLEIQRTEQGDSAMYLCASSSPTRVYEQYFGPGTRLTVT.

This sequence joins TRBV11-2 and TRBJ2-3, with a tentative D call TRBD2 (6 bases). The CDR3 has 14 residues. Trimming removed 2 bases at V and 3 bases at J, with 9 bases between. Germline V lookup: CDR1 SGHAT, CDR2 FQNNGV. The CDR3 DNA is TGTGCCAGCAGCTTAATGGCGGGAACAGATACGCAGTATTTT. Protein: CASSLMAGTDTQYF.

As regards this clone: Other DNA sequences of this sample code for an identical CDR3. The chain links TRBV15 to TRBJ2-1, with D unresolved. The V gene lost 0 bases and the J gene lost 4 bases, with 10 bases spanning the gap. CDR1 LNHNV and CDR2 YYDKDF come from the germline V gene (reference sequence). This CDR3 spans 15 amino acids. CDR3 bases: TGTGCCACCAGCAGAGATAGGCCGACATACAATGAGCAGTTCTTC. Amino acid sequence: CATSRDRPTYNEQFF.

The chain combines TRBV4-3 with TRBJ1-3, with TRBD1 as a possible D gene (5 bases). Germline V gene lookup returns CDR1 LGHNA and CDR2 YSLEER. Between the trimmed V and J ends, which lost 2 bases and 0 bases, there was a span of 14 bases. The CDR3 spans 17 residues. DNA of the CDR3: TGCGCCAGCAGCCAATGGGGCAGGACTTTCTCTGGAAACACCATATATTTT. Translation: CASSQWGRTFSGNTIYF.

J is TRBJ2-2 and V is TRBV28, with no clear D. CDR1 is MDHEN, CDR2 SYDVKM, per germline. The CDR3 has 14 residues. Trimming stripped 6 bases from V and 1 base from J, with 9 bases between. The CDR3 DNA follows: TGTGCCAGCAGAATTCTGGGGAACACCGGGGAGCTGTTTTTT. Translated: CASRILGNTGELFF. Complete variable domain (other parts from reference TRBV28 and TRBJ2-2): DVKVTQSSRYLVKRTGEKVFLECVQDMDHENMFWYRQDPGLGLRLIYFSYDVKMKEKGDIPEGYSVSREKKERFSLILESASTNQTSMYLCASRILGNTGELFFGEGSRLTVL.

This chain links TRBV9 with TRBJ1-4; TRBD1 might be the D (5 bases). CDR3 length equals 15 residues. Trimming took off 0 bases at V and 8 bases at J, with 14 bases between the two ends. CDR1 and CDR2 (germline): SGDLS, YYNGEE. This CDR3 is CASSVGAGAGEKLFF. DNA for the CDR3: TGTGCCAGCAGCGTAGGCGCTGGGGCTGGGGAAAAACTGTTTTTT.

The V gene is TRBV28, the J gene TRBJ1-5, with D unresolved. Trimming left V 6 bases short and J 4 bases short, with 22 bases between. This CDR3 region has 17 residues. From germline, CDR1 is MDHEN and CDR2 SYDVKM. CDR3 residues: CASSSMNSPGGNQPQHF. CDR3 DNA: TGTGCCAGCAGCAGCATGAACTCCCCCGGTGGGAATCAGCCCCAGCATTTT.

V usage is TRBV5-1 and J usage is TRBJ2-3, with 7 bases that match TRBD1. Losses at the gene ends were 4 bases for V and 2 bases for J; bases not matched to a gene: 10. Germline values: CDR1 SGHRS, CDR2 YFSETQ. The CDR3 sequence is 16 residues long. The CDR3 sequence: CASSALPGQHTDTQYF. The CDR3 DNA sequence: TGCGCCAGCAGCGCTTTACCGGGACAGCACACAGATACGCAGTATTTT.

The gene calls are TRBV28 and TRBJ2-7, with D hard to call. Germline V gene lookup returns CDR1 MDHEN and CDR2 SYDVKM. V was clipped by 3 bases and J by 2 bases, with 8 bases between them. The CDR3 is 13 amino acids. CDR3 nucleotide sequence: TGTGCCAGCAGTTTTCTTAGGGCCTACGAGCAGTACTTC. It yields the protein CASSFLRAYEQYF.

This chain connects TRBV18 to TRBJ1-2, with D possibly matching TRBD1 (6 bases). The germline V and J ends were trimmed by 1 base and 3 bases, with 12 bases remaining between them. The germline V gene has CDR1 KGHSH and CDR2 LQKENI. The CDR3 runs to 15 residues. The CDR3 region is CASSPQSGADYGYTF. DNA for the CDR3: TGTGCCAGCTCACCACAGTCAGGGGCCGACTATGGCTACACCTTC.

The J gene is TRBJ1-2, the V gene TRBV7-9; D remains unclear. V was pared by 1 base and J by 8 bases, with 20 bases between. Germline-derived CDR1 and CDR2 are SEHNR and FQNEAQ (reference sequence). The CDR3 is 16 residues long. Here the CDR3 DNA reads TGTGCCAGCAGCTTAGAGGCATCGGGTGATCATCAGGGCTACACCTTC. It codes for CASSLEASGDHQGYTF.

The count of this clone is one. The chain couples TRBV5-1 to TRBJ2-3; D remains ambiguous. Trimming left V 1 base short and J 2 bases short, with 8 bases between. Germline V lookup: CDR1 SGHRS, CDR2 YFSETQ. This CDR3 is built from 14 residues. This CDR3 reads CASSLRALTDTQYF. CDR3 sequence (DNA): TGCGCCAGCAGCTTGCGGGCTCTCACAGATACGCAGTATTTT.

J is TRBJ2-7 and V is TRBV7-6; the D is unclear. Germline values: CDR1 SGHVS, CDR2 FNYEAQ. V dropped 4 bases and J dropped 3 bases, with 19 bases sitting between them. This CDR3 is built from 16 residues. CDR3 coding DNA: TGTGCCAGCAGCTCCCACATCCGAGGACGGGTCTACGAGCAGTACTTC. It codes for CASSSHIRGRVYEQYF.

V usage is TRBV7-2 and J usage is TRBJ2-1, with D uncertain. Trimming cost V 5 bases and J 6 bases, with 14 bases left between them. Germline V lookup: CDR1 SGHTA, CDR2 FQGNSA. CDR3 length equals 14 residues. CDR3 sequence (DNA): TGTGCCAGCAGCCTCCGTAGAGAGCGCAATGAGCAGTTCTTC. This sequence encodes CASSLRRERNEQFF.

The chain recombines TRBV11-1 with TRBJ2-1; TRBD2 is a possible D gene (6 bases). The CDR3 consists of 16 residues. V lost 5 bases and J 5 bases, leaving 19 bases between the germline ends. Germline-derived CDR1 and CDR2 are SGHAT and FQDESV (reference sequence). The CDR3 DNA reads TGTGCCAGCAGCACCCAGGGACCCTGGGGGGACAATGAGCAGTTCTTC. As protein: CASSTQGPWGDNEQFF.

The rearrangement uses TRBV29-1 and TRBJ2-1, with 10 bases fitting TRBD2. Germline CDR1 SQVTM, CDR2 ANQGSEA. Trimming cost V 1 base and J 0 bases; bases outside gene matches: 12. CDR3 size: 19 residues. CDR3 in amino acids: CSVEGLGTSGIDSYNEQFF. DNA for the CDR3: TGCAGCGTTGAAGGGTTAGGTACTAGCGGGATCGACTCCTACAATGAGCAGTTCTTC.

The CDR3 DNA is TGCGCCAGCAGCCAAGAGCCGGGACAGAGAAACTATGGCTACACCTTC. As protein: CASSQEPGQRNYGYTF. This sequence joins TRBV4-3 and TRBJ1-2; 7 nucleotides line up with TRBD1. The CDR3 covers 16 residues. Per the germline V gene, CDR1 is LGHNA and CDR2 is YSLEER. The V gene end was trimmed by 0 bases and the J gene end by 2 bases; junction bases not matched to a gene: 6.